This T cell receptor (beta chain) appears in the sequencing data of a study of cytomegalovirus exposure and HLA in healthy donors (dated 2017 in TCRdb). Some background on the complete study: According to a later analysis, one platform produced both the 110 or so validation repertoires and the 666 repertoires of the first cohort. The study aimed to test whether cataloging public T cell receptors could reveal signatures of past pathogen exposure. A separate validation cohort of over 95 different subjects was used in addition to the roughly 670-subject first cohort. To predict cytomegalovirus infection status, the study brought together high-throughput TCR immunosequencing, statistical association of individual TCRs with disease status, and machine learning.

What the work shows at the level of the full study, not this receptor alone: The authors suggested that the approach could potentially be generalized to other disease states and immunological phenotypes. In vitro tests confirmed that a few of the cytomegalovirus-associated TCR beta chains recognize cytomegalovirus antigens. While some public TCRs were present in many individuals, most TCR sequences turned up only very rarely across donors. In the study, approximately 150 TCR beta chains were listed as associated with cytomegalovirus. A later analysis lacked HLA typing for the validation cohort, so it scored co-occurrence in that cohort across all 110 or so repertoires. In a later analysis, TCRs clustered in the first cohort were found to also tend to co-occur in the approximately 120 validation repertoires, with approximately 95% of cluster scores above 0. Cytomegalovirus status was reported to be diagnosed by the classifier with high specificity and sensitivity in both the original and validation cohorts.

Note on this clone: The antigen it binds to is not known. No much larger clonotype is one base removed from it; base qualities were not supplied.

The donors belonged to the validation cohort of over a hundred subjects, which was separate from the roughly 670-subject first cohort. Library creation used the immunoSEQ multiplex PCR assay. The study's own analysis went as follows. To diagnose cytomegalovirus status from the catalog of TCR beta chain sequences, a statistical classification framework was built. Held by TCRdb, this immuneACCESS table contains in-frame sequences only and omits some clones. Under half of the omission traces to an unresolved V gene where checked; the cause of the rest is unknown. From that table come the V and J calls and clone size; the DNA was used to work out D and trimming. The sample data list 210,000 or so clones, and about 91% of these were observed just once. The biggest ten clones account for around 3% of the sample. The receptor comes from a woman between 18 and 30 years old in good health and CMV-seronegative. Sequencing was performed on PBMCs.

Here the CDR3 is given as CASSPWTAGERNEQFF. The nucleotide sequence is given as TGTGCCAGCAGCCCCTGGACAGCGGGAGAGAGGAATGAGCAGTTCTTC. Recombination linked TRBV14 to TRBJ2-1, with TRBD2 identical over 8 junction bases. From a lookup of the germline V gene, CDR1 and CDR2 are SGHDN and FVKESK. Including cysteine and phenylalanine, the CDR3 has 16 amino acids. The retained sequence is limited to the CDR3, 48 bases, with the frame set at the first base. Trimmed from V: 4 bases; trimmed from J: 7 bases; junction bases lacking a gene match: 12. Where the CDR3 stops, the reference TRBV14 and TRBJ2-1 genes take over; the full variable domain is EAGVTQFPSHSVIEKGQTVTLRCDPISGHDNLYWYRRVMGKEIKFLLHFVKESKQDESGMPNNRFLAERTGGTYSTLKVQPAELEDSGVYFCASSPWTAGERNEQFFGPGTRLTVL.